The clone carrying this T cell receptor beta chain was counted at least ten times. What it recognizes is unknown. The entire patient cohort was treatment-naive prior to thyroid surgery. Looked up from germline, CDR1 is MGHRA and CDR2 is YSYEKL. The V end was cut by 1 base, the J end by 2 bases, with 14 bases between. The CDR3 runs 17 residues. This record comes from a study of metastatic and nonmetastatic thyroid tumors. Points from the study as a whole: It was reportedly found that TCR beta diversity was significantly higher in malignant thyroid tumors than in benign nodules, a difference seen in both blood and tumor samples.

Original analysis: Building a distant-metastasis classifier for papillary thyroid cancer drew on CDR3 differences across clinicopathological groups. TCRdb re-analyzed the PCR reads using MiXCR. The authors' filters were not applied to this entry. The data show 20,000 or so clones, 23% seen once. The chain carries TRBV4-1 and TRBJ1-4, with D possibly matching TRBD1 (6 bases). The sequencing input was blood. This receptor was identified in a male donor with papillary thyroid cancer or a benign thyroid nodule (not recorded which). Some clones in this sample may be carry-over from other donors' samples. The CDR3: CASSQGPAGATNEKLFF. The CDR3 DNA reads TGCGCCAGCAGCCAAGGACCAGCGGGGGCGACTAATGAAAAACTGTTTTTT.